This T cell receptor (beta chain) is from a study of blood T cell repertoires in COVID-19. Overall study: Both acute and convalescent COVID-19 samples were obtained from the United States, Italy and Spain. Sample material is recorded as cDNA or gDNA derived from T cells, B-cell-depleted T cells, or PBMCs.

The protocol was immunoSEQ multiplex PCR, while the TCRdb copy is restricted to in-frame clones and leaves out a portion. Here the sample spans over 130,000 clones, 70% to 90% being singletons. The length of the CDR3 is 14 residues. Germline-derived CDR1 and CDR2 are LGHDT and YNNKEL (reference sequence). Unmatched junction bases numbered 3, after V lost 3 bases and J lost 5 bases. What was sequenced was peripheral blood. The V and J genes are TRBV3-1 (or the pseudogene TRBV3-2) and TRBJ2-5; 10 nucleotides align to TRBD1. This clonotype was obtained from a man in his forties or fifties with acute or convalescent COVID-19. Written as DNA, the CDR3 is TGTGCCAGCAGCCATCCGGGACAGGGGGAGACCCAGTACTTC. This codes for CASSHPGQGETQYF.